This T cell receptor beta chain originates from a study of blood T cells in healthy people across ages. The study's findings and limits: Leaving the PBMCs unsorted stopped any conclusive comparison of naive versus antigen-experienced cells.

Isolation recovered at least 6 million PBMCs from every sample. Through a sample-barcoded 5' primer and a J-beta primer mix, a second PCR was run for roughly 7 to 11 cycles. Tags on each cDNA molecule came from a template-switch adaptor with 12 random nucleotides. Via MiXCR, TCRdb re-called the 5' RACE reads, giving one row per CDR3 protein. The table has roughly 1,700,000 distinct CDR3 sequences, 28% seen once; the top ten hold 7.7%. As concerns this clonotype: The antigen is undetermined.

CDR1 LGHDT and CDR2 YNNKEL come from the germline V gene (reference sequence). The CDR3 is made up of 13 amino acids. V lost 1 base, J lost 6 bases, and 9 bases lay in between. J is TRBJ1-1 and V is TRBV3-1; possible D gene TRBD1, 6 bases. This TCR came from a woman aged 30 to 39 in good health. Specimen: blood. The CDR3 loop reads CASSQAGQPEAFF. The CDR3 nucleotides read TGTGCCAGCAGCCAAGCCGGACAGCCTGAAGCTTTCTTT.